Sequencing of this T cell receptor (beta chain) was carried out in a study of T cells in Graves' hyperthyroidism and ophthalmopathy. Study conclusions and caveats: Expanded thyroid clonotypes (above 0.001) were mostly also found in blood. A model of 13 V-J pairs discriminated ophthalmopathy from stable hyperthyroidism.

Amplified regions were TCR beta CDR3 sequences from RNA transcripts. The primer set for the first-round RT-PCR of the TCR CDR3 was HTBI. TCRdb fed the multiplex PCR reads into MiXCR, producing one record per CDR3 protein. This table has 400,000 to 550,000 distinct CDR3 sequences, approximately 15% appearing once. Source material for PBMCs was less than 12 ml fresh peripheral blood. The V end lost 10 bases, the J end lost 6 bases, and 7 bases lay between the germline ends. CDR1 and CDR2 (germline): MNHEY, SMNVEV (reference sequence). The CDR3 extends over 10 amino acids. This clonotype was counted ten times or more. Its antigen remains unidentified.

The sequence derives from a woman aged 18-35 years with Graves' hyperthyroidism. The genes are TRBV27 and TRBJ1-5; no definite D call. Specimen: blood. DNA for the CDR3: TGTGCCATCTGGAGTCAGCCCCAGCATTTT. Protein: CAIWSQPQHF.